The source of this T cell receptor (beta chain) is a study of regulatory T cells in long-lasting Graves disease. Indicated time point: newly diagnosed GD, antithyroid drugs for less than 3 months. Isolated PBMC RNA provided the starting material for the TCR library. Combining iRepertoire HTBI primers with Arm-PCR of CDR3 regions, the authors built TCR beta libraries. TCRdb reprocessed the multiplex PCR reads via MiXCR and lists one record per CDR3 protein. The sample holds over 300,000 distinct CDR3 sequences, roughly 16% seen once. There are many counts of this clonotype. The CDR3 is 15 amino acids. J was trimmed by 4 bases and V by 3 bases; bases with no gene match: 4. Per germline, CDR1 SGHTA and CDR2 FQGNSA.

The clonotype comes from a female donor with Graves disease. The source was peripheral blood mononuclear cells (PBMCs), collected at new diagnosis, from a patient treated with antithyroid drugs. The V and J genes are TRBV7-2 and TRBJ2-3; 10 bases are shared with TRBD1. CDR3: CASSFTTGGADTQYF. CDR3 sequence (DNA): TGTGCCAGCAGCTTCACGACAGGGGGCGCAGATACGCAGTATTTT. Full variable domain (missing parts from reference TRBV7-2 and TRBJ2-3): GAGVSQSPSNKVTEKGKDVELRCDPISGHTALYWYRQSLGQGLEFLIYFQGNSAPDKSGLPSDRFSAERTGGSVSTLTIQRTQQEDSAVYLCASSFTTGGADTQYFGPGTRLTVL.